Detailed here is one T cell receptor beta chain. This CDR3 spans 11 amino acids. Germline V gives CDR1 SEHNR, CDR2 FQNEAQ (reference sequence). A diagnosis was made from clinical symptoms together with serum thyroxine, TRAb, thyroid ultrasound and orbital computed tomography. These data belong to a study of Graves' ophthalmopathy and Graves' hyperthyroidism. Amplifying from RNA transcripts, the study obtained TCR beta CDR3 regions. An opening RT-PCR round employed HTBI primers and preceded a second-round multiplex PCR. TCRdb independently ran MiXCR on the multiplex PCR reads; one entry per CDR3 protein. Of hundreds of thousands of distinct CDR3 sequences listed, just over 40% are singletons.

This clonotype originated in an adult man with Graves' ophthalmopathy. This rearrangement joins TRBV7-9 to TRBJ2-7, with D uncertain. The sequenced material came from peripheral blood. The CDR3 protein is CTISLTYEQYF. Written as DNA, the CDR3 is TGTACCATCAGCTTAACCTACGAGCAGTACTTC.